The clone carrying this TCR beta chain appeared many times. As yet, its antigen is unknown. Four PCR rounds used nested alpha and beta constant region primers plus the SP2 primer. For blood and skin samples, reverse transcription used TCR alpha and beta constant primers. Each CDR3 protein is one row after TCRdb ran MiXCR on the 5' RACE reads. Of more than 50,000 distinct CDR3 sequences detected, over 7% appear once; the ten largest clones hold roughly 9.7%. A UMI-containing oligonucleotide was joined by 3' ligation to the TCR cDNA template. Cells were not sorted; total RNA input targeted 1 to 1000 ng. This record comes from a study of naive and memory T cell subsets. General observations from the study: Potentially, T cell activation and differentiation skew this RNA-based measurement.

This CDR3 has 15 residues. The V gene end was trimmed by 6 bases and the J gene end by 3 bases; junction bases not matched to a gene: 4. The source is a male donor in good health. The chain employs TRBV12-3 or TRBV12-4 and TRBJ2-3, with 12 bases matching TRBD2. As DNA, the CDR3 is TGTGCCAGCAGCCCGACTAGCGGGAGAACAGATACGCAGTATTTT. This translates into CASSPTSGRTDTQYF.